Only a few counts were recorded for the clone carrying this TCR beta chain. Its matching antigen is unknown. These data come from a study of T cell repertoires in cytomegalovirus infection. On the study more broadly: Matching HLA type, along with CMV infection, was indicated by public TCR beta signatures.

TCRdb used MiXCR to reprocess the reads, holding one entry per CDR3 protein. The sample yields about 360,000 distinct CDR3 sequences, about a sixth seen once. General study points: Cumulated frequencies of public TCR beta families served to identify carriers of CMV plus the relevant HLA. The ex vivo response was dominated by HLA-C-restricted CMV-specific TCR beta clonotypes.

Specimen: PBMCs. The clonotype originates from a human donor in good health (CMV status not recorded). Some clones in this sample may be carry-over from other donors' samples.

Here the CDR3 DNA reads TGTGCCAGTAGTATTCGGAGCTCTGGAAACACCATATATTTT. Translated: CASSIRSSGNTIYF. The chain couples TRBV19 to TRBJ1-3; no clear D. CDR1 and CDR2 from the germline V gene are LNHDA and SQIVND (reference sequence). The CDR3 loop spans 14 amino acids. V lost 3 bases and J 0 bases, leaving 6 bases between the germline ends.